This T cell receptor (beta chain) comes out of a study of T cell responses to AZD1222 COVID-19 vaccine. Overall study results and limits: Spike-wide coverage was observed for vaccine-associated CD4 TCRs, with dominant responses at 160-218 and 743-854. Reportedly, close to half of spike-specific TCRs are directed against unmutated variant regions.

The protocol was immunoSEQ multiplex PCR, while the TCRdb copy is restricted to in-frame clones and leaves out a portion. The profile shows about 97,000 clones, around 88% of them singletons. V lost 4 bases and J 3 bases, leaving 8 bases between the germline ends. This CDR3 comprises 13 residues. Germline loops: CDR1 SGHRS, CDR2 YFSETQ. This clone occurred a few times. What it binds is not known. This clonotype was sampled from an adult in good health. The sequenced sample was peripheral blood, obtained on day 0 of AZD1222 vaccination. The V gene is TRBV5-1, the J gene TRBJ1-5; the D is unclear. The CDR3 protein is CASSPDTNQPQHF. The CDR3 DNA is TGCGCCAGCAGCCCCGACACCAATCAGCCCCAGCATTTT.